This TCR beta chain derives from a study of PD-L1 blockade in urothelial cancer. Study information: T cells numbered a median of around 150,000 in the blood samples.

TCRdb's copy holds only in-frame clones and misses some; the assay was immunoSEQ multiplex PCR. The sample shows 45,000 to 65,000 clones, around 82% of them seen only once. Trimming removed 5 bases at V and 1 base at J, with 8 bases between. CDR3 length: 13 residues. Germline V gene lookup returns CDR1 SGHRS and CDR2 YFSETQ. The sample in question was PBMCs, obtained around atezolizumab (anti-PD-L1) treatment. J is TRBJ2-3 and V is TRBV5-1; D unclear. This TCR came from a man aged 35-49 years with urothelial cancer. The CDR3 is CASRARRTDTQYF. The CDR3 DNA reads as TGCGCCAGCAGGGCACGCCGCACAGATACGCAGTATTTT.